This T cell receptor beta chain originates from a study of blood T cells in healthy people across ages. Findings of the study overall: Nothing was known about donor CMV status, and this possibly confounded expanded clonotype changes.

This clonotype was detected many times. Antigen specificity is unknown. A J-beta primer mix and a sample-barcoded 5' primer were used in a second PCR of roughly 7 to 12 cycles. TCRdb re-called the 5' RACE reads through MiXCR, storing one row per CDR3 protein. Of 500,000 to 700,000 distinct CDR3 sequences in the sample, about 30% were seen once. The germline gives CDR1 DFQATT, CDR2 SNEGSKA (reference sequence). Trimming cost V 5 bases and J 6 bases; bases outside gene matches: 6. The length of the CDR3 is 12 residues. The sequencing input was blood. The V call is TRBV20-1, the J call TRBJ2-7; 8 positions agree with TRBD1. The receptor comes from an elderly woman in good health. The CDR3 DNA follows: TGCAGTGCTTCCGGACAGGGTCGCGAGCAGTACTTC. Translation: CSASGQGREQYF.